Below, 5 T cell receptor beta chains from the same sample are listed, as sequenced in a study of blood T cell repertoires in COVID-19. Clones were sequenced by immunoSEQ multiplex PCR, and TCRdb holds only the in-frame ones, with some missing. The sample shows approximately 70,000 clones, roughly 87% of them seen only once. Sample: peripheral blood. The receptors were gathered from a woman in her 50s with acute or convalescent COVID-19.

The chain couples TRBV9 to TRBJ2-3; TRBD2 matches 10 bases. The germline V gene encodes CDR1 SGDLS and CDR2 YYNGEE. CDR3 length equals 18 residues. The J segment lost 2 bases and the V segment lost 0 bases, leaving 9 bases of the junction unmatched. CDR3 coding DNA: TGTGCCAGCAGCGTAGTGCCAAAAAGCGGGGGGGCCACAGATACGCAGTATTTT. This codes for CASSVVPKSGGATDTQYF.

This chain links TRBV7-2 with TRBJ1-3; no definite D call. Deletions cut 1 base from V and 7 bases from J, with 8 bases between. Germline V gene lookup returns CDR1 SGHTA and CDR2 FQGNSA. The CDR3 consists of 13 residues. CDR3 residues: CASSLGLQNTIYF. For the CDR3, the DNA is TGTGCCAGCAGCTTAGGACTACAGAACACCATATATTTT.

CDR3 region: CASYAGASGSTDTQYF. CDR3 DNA sequence: TGTGCCAGCTACGCGGGGGCTAGCGGGAGCACAGATACGCAGTATTTT. The chain joins TRBV6-4 to TRBJ2-3; TRBD2 matches at 8 bases. CDR1 MRHNA and CDR2 SNTAGT come from the germline V gene. The V and J ends lost 8 bases and 0 bases, in that order; junction bases with no gene match: 10. CDR3 length: 16 residues.

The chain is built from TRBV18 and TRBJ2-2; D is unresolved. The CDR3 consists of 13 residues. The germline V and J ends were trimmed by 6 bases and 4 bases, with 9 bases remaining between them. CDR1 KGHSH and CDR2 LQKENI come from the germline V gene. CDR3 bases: TGTGCCAGCTCCGGAGTGGGCACCGGGGAGCTGTTTTTT. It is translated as CASSGVGTGELFF.

CDR3 sequence (DNA): TGTGCCAGCAGCCAAAGCGGCCAGAATAATTCACCCCTCCACTTT. Its protein is CASSQSGQNNSPLHF. This chain connects TRBV3-1 (or the pseudogene TRBV3-2) to TRBJ1-6; no firm D call. CDR3 length: 15 residues. CDR1 and CDR2 (germline): LGHDT, YNNKEL (reference sequence). V shed 2 bases and J shed 5 bases, with 10 bases lying between them.